These 29 T cell receptor beta chains were sequenced from one sample in a study of Graves' ophthalmopathy and Graves' hyperthyroidism. TCR beta CDR3 amplification used RNA transcripts. The first round was an RT-PCR with HTBI primers, and the second round was a multiplex PCR. Each CDR3 protein is one row after TCRdb ran MiXCR on the multiplex PCR reads. The repertoire includes roughly 700,000 distinct CDR3 sequences, roughly 40% of them detected once, and around 40% sits in the top ten. The source material was peripheral blood. These receptors were collected from an adult man with Graves' ophthalmopathy.

This clonotype was found a few times. V and J are TRBV14 and TRBJ1-6, with D unresolved. The CDR3 contains 14 residues. CDR1 and CDR2 from the germline V gene are SGHDN and FVKESK. Trimming took 1 base from V and 8 from J, leaving 9 bases between them. As DNA, the CDR3 is TGTGCCAGCAGCCAAGGGGGTAGGGATTCACCCCTCCACTTT. The encoded protein is CASSQGGRDSPLHF.

This clonotype occurred many times. This sequence joins TRBV7-2 and TRBJ2-7; tentatively, D is TRBD1 or TRBD2 (5 bases each). The CDR3 runs to 13 residues. CDR1 and CDR2 (germline): SGHTA, FQGNSA. V shed 3 bases and J shed 5 bases, with 11 bases lying between them. The CDR3 region has the DNA TGTGCCAGCAGCTTCCGCAGGGAGCACGAGCAGTACTTC. Translation gives CASSFRREHEQYF.

This clonotype was counted at least ten times. The rearrangement uses TRBV9 and TRBJ1-5; no reliable D call. V gave up 4 bases and J gave up 2 bases, with 13 bases separating them. Looked up from germline, CDR1 is SGDLS and CDR2 is YYNGEE. There are 15 residues in the CDR3. CDR3 region: CASSLGGKGNQPQHF. The CDR3 nucleotides are TGTGCCAGCAGCTTAGGAGGGAAGGGCAATCAGCCCCAGCATTTT.

This clonotype came up many times. The genes are TRBV29-1 and TRBJ1-5; D gene unclear. V lost 6 bases and J lost 1, with 10 bases in between. CDR3 length equals 13 residues. Germline V gene sequence: CDR1 SQVTM, CDR2 ANQGSEA. CDR3 in amino acids: CSVQVESNQPQHF. Written as DNA, the CDR3 is TGCAGCGTGCAGGTCGAAAGCAATCAGCCCCAGCATTTT.

About this clonotype: Its ends do not fully match the called genes, so a read error is possible. The chain carries TRBV6-1 and TRBJ1-4; unclear D gene. This CDR3 has 13 amino acids. Looked up from germline, CDR1 is MNHNS and CDR2 is SASEGT. The CDR3: CASSAKRTGSLSF. The CDR3 nucleotides read TGTGCCAGCAGTGCCAAACGTACGGGTTCCCTCAGTTTT.

In regard to this clonotype: At one end the junction does not follow the germline gene, possibly because of a read error. The rearrangement links TRBV25-1 to TRBJ2-2, with TRBD2 as a possible D gene (5 bases). Germline V CDR1 and CDR2: MGHDK, SYGVNS. This CDR3 region has 18 residues. The CDR3 nucleotides read TGTGCCATCAGTGATGAAAAAGGTCGGAGGACGGGGACCGGGGAGCTGTTTTTT. Translated, it gives CAISDEKGRRTGTGELFF.

The chain joins TRBV2 to TRBJ1-2; D call uncertain. CDR3 length: 13 amino acids. The germline gives CDR1 SNHLY, CDR2 FYNNEI. V was shortened by 6 bases and J by 8 bases, with 16 bases between the two germline ends. The CDR3 nucleotides read TGTGCCAGCAGCTCCGGACGGGTCGCGGGCTACACCTTC. Encoded protein: CASSSGRVAGYTF.

The sample holds many counts of this clonotype. The V gene is TRBV2, the J gene TRBJ1-2, with D tentatively TRBD1 (5 bases). Trimming stripped 9 bases from V and 1 base from J, with 12 bases between. The length of the CDR3 is 13 residues. Germline CDR1 is SNHLY and CDR2 is FYNNEI. The CDR3 protein is CARFSRGNYGYTF. CDR3 DNA: TGTGCCAGATTTTCTAGGGGTAACTATGGCTACACCTTC.

The V call is TRBV25-1, the J call TRBJ2-2; unclear D gene. The CDR3 covers 13 residues. Germline-derived CDR1 and CDR2 are MGHDK and SYGVNS. V shed 5 bases and J shed 3 bases, with 7 bases lying between them. The CDR3 here is CASSYGHTGELFF. The CDR3 coding sequence is TGTGCCAGCAGTTACGGACACACCGGGGAGCTGTTTTTT.

With respect to this clonotype: At one end, the junction sequence differs from germline, possibly due to a read error. The chain combines TRBV9 with TRBJ2-5; D not resolved. The V gene's germline CDR1 is SGDLS and CDR2 YYNGEE. The CDR3 is 15 amino acids. The CDR3 coding sequence is TGTACCAGCAGAGATCGTTTGAGGTTCCAAGAGACCCAGTACTTC. This sequence encodes CTSRDRLRFQETQYF.

This clonotype was counted ten times or more. V and J are TRBV10-3 and TRBJ2-5; 9 positions agree with TRBD2. The V and J ends lost 7 bases and 5 bases, in that order; junction bases with no gene match: 8. CDR3 size: 14 residues. The V gene's germline CDR1 is ENHRY and CDR2 SYGVKD. CDR3 protein: CAITPSGEMETQYF. In nucleotides, the CDR3 is TGTGCCATCACACCTAGCGGGGAAATGGAGACCCAGTACTTC.

The chain has TRBV7-2 and TRBJ2-7; 8 positions match TRBD1. Germline CDR1 is SGHTA and CDR2 is FQGNSA. With V trimmed by 4 bases and J by 11 bases, 10 bases remained unmatched. The CDR3 has 13 amino acids. The CDR3 DNA sequence: TGTGCCAGCAGCTCTTTACGGGGACAGGCGGAGTACTTC. It translates to CASSSLRGQAEYF.

At least ten counts were recorded for this clonotype. This sequence joins TRBV7-2 and TRBJ2-2; 8 bases agree with TRBD2. The germline CDR1 and CDR2 sequences are SGHTA and FQGNSA. Unmatched junction bases numbered 5, after V lost 4 bases and J lost 4 bases. There are 15 residues in the CDR3. Here the CDR3 reads CASSSRTSFTGELFF. The CDR3 DNA reads TGTGCCAGCAGCTCCCGGACTAGCTTCACCGGGGAGCTGTTTTTT.

This clonotype has only a few counts. The genes are TRBV6-6 and TRBJ2-5, with D perhaps matching TRBD1 (5 bases). V lost 6 bases, J lost 1 base, and 9 bases lay in between. The CDR3 covers 13 residues. The germline V gene encodes CDR1 MNHNY and CDR2 SVGAGI (reference sequence). DNA of the CDR3: TGTGCCAGCAGCAGGGTCCCCCAAGAGACCCAGTACTTC. Its protein is CASSRVPQETQYF.

This sequence joins TRBV15 and TRBJ1-2; D possibly corresponds to TRBD1 (5 bases). This CDR3 comprises 13 residues. Germline V gene sequence: CDR1 LNHNV, CDR2 YYDKDF (reference sequence). V lost 3 bases and J 6 bases, leaving 11 bases between the germline ends. CDR3 region: CATSSGGINGYTF. For the CDR3, the DNA is TGTGCCACCAGCAGTGGGGGTATCAATGGCTACACCTTC.

The chain couples TRBV25-1 to TRBJ1-2; TRBD1 matches 8 bases. The germline CDR1 and CDR2 sequences are MGHDK and SYGVNS. Trimming cost V 8 bases and J 8 bases; bases outside gene matches: 7. The CDR3 is 12 residues long. CDR3 region: CASEDRENGYTF. As DNA, the CDR3 is TGTGCCAGCGAGGACAGGGAAAACGGCTACACCTTC.

This clonotype was detected a few times. The junction differs from germline at one of its ends, possibly a read error. The chain carries TRBV6-1 and TRBJ2-7; D possibly uses TRBD1 or TRBD2 (5 bases each). Germline V CDR1 and CDR2: MNHNS, SASEGT. The CDR3 consists of 14 residues. CDR3 nucleotide sequence: TGTGCCAGCAGCCGCGTCGGGGCCTCCCACGAGCAGTACTTC. Amino acid sequence: CASSRVGASHEQYF.

This rearrangement joins TRBV2 to TRBJ1-5, with D possibly being TRBD1 (6 bases). Germline-derived CDR1 and CDR2 are SNHLY and FYNNEI. The CDR3 extends over 13 amino acids. Trimming took 6 bases from V and 11 from J, leaving 17 bases between them. CDR3 protein: CASRPGGSETQHF. The CDR3, as DNA: TGTGCCAGCAGGCCCGGGGGCAGCGAGACCCAGCATTTT.

The chain recombines TRBV29-1 with TRBJ1-3, with D possibly matching TRBD1 (6 bases). The CDR3 is made up of 15 amino acids. Germline V CDR1 and CDR2: SQVTM, ANQGSEA. CDR3 residues: CRSGGATGSGNTIYF. CDR3 in DNA: TGCAGGTCGGGGGGGGCCACGGGATCTGGAAACACCATATATTTT.

CDR3 region: CSQSRAVGPETQYF. CDR3 nucleotides: TGCAGCCAGAGCCGGGCGGTGGGACCAGAGACCCAGTACTTC. The rearrangement joins TRBV29-1 to TRBJ2-5; D may correspond to TRBD1 or TRBD2 (5 bases each). The V gene's germline CDR1 is SQVTM and CDR2 ANQGSEA. The CDR3 totals 14 residues. The ends were cut back, 8 bases at V and 4 bases at J, with 20 bases in the middle.

Ten or more counts support this clonotype. The V call is TRBV10-3, the J call TRBJ1-2; D is ambiguous. Looked up from germline, CDR1 is ENHRY and CDR2 is SYGVKD. The CDR3 runs 17 residues. V lost 1 base and J lost 2, with 17 bases in between. The DNA for the CDR3 is TGTGCCATCAGTGAGTATGGGAACCGCGGCAGGAACTATGGCTACACCTTC. This codes for CAISEYGNRGRNYGYTF.

This clonotype was counted many times. This chain joins TRBV2 and TRBJ1-2; tentatively, D is TRBD1 (5 bases). Trimming took 3 bases from V and 7 from J, leaving 15 bases between them. CDR1 is SNHLY and CDR2 is FYNNEI in the germline V gene. The CDR3 has 14 amino acids. The CDR3 here is CASSEDINFGGYTF. The CDR3 bases are TGTGCCAGCAGTGAGGACATTAACTTCGGTGGCTACACCTTC. Looking up the rest from reference TRBV2 and TRBJ1-2 gives the full variable domain: EPEVTQTPSHQVTQMGQEVILRCVPISNHLYFYWYRQILGQKVEFLVSFYNNEISEKSEIFDDQFSVERPDGSNFTLKIRSTKLEDSAMYFCASSEDINFGGYTFGSGTRLTVV.

The sample holds a few counts of this clonotype. The rearrangement links TRBV29-1 to TRBJ2-5, with D possibly TRBD1 on 7 matching bases. V was shortened by 4 bases and J by 1 base, with 19 bases between the two germline ends. The CDR3 sequence is 16 residues long. CDR1 is SQVTM and CDR2 is ANQGSEA in the germline V gene. The DNA for the CDR3 is TGCAGCGTTGGTGGGTGGCAGGGGGGTTCCCAAGAGACCCAGTACTTC. This encodes CSVGGWQGGSQETQYF.

This clonotype showed up many times. The chain employs TRBV25-1 and TRBJ1-4, with 7 bases matching TRBD1. The germline CDR1 and CDR2 sequences are MGHDK and SYGVNS. J lost 6 bases, V lost 6 bases, and 1 base had no gene match. The CDR3 covers 12 residues. For the CDR3, the DNA is TGTGCCAGCAGACAGGGGTATGAAAAACTGTTTTTT. The encoded protein is CASRQGYEKLFF.

The rearrangement links TRBV5-6 to TRBJ2-7, with D maybe TRBD2 (5 bases). This CDR3 has 12 amino acids. Trimming cost V 4 bases and J 4 bases, with 9 bases left between them. Germline V lookup: CDR1 SGHDT, CDR2 YYEEEE. CDR3 loop: CASSIQRYEQYF. The CDR3 DNA reads as TGTGCCAGCAGCATACAGCGGTACGAGCAGTACTTC.

A single count supports this clonotype. This rearrangement joins TRBV12-3 or TRBV12-4 to TRBJ2-2; D unresolved. Trimming left V 1 base short and J 10 bases short, with 13 bases between. This CDR3 region has 14 residues. CDR3 sequence: CASSLEFWDTELFF. The CDR3 DNA follows: TGTGCCAGCAGTTTAGAGTTTTGGGATACGGAGCTGTTTTTT.

This clonotype was detected a few times. V gene TRBV20-1 combines with J gene TRBJ2-5, with unresolved D. Trimming pared 3 bases from V and 2 bases from J, leaving 16 bases between. The CDR3 length is 15 residues. In germline, CDR1 is DFQATT, CDR2 SNEGSKA (reference sequence). The CDR3 DNA is TGCAGTGCTAGCTACGGCCTTCAGTATCAAGAGACCCAGTACTTC. Its protein product is CSASYGLQYQETQYF.

This clonotype has a handful of counts. The chain uses TRBV25-1 and TRBJ2-2; D perhaps matches TRBD1 (6 bases). V lost 6 bases, J lost 0 bases, and 11 bases lay in between. Looked up from germline, CDR1 is MGHDK and CDR2 is SYGVNS. The CDR3 contains 15 residues. CDR3 in amino acids: CASSVGQSNTGELFF. As DNA, the CDR3 is TGTGCCAGCAGCGTAGGACAGTCGAACACCGGGGAGCTGTTTTTT.

This chain connects TRBV10-3 to TRBJ1-5; TRBD1 aligns across 8 bases. The CDR3 length is 12 residues. Unmatched junction bases numbered 6, after V lost 6 bases and J lost 11 bases. Looked up from germline, CDR1 is ENHRY and CDR2 is SYGVKD. CDR3: CAISGQGETQHF. CDR3 bases: TGTGCCATCAGCGGACAGGGAGAGACCCAGCATTTT.